A single sample is the source of the 15 T cell receptor beta chains below, sequenced in a study of T cell changes during pregnancy in multiple sclerosis. TCRdb keeps only in-frame clones here, not all; method: immunoSEQ multiplex PCR. This sample has some 21,000 clones, with around 93% found just once. The sample here was CD4+ T cells from peripheral blood mononuclear cells, taken in the third trimester of pregnancy. Receptors originate from a female donor with multiple sclerosis, enrolled in a pregnancy study.

The chain uses TRBV30 and TRBJ2-7; 7 bases agree with TRBD1. The length of the CDR3 is 13 residues. CDR1 and CDR2 from the germline V gene are GTSNPN and SVGIG (reference sequence). V was clipped by 1 base and J by 3 bases; unmatched bases: 3. CDR3 sequence: CAWSGTGNYEQYF. CDR3 nucleotides: TGTGCCTGGAGTGGGACAGGAAACTACGAGCAGTACTTC.

The count of this clone is one. This chain joins TRBV15 and TRBJ2-2; no definite D call. V was pared by 5 bases and J by 1 base, with 8 bases between. In germline, CDR1 is LNHNV, CDR2 YYDKDF (reference sequence). CDR3 size: 14 residues. The CDR3 sequence: CATSPRQNTGELFF. In DNA, the CDR3 is TGTGCCACCAGCCCGCGACAGAACACCGGGGAGCTGTTTTTT.

This rearrangement joins TRBV4-1 to TRBJ2-7; the D gene is possibly TRBD1 (6 bases). The germline CDR1 and CDR2 sequences are MGHRA and YSYEKL. The CDR3 runs to 14 residues. V was trimmed by 1 base and J by 7 bases, leaving 14 bases between them. DNA of the CDR3: TGCGCCAGCAGCCAAGGGGGGCCCGGTATTGAGCAGTACTTC. This translates into CASSQGGPGIEQYF.

This clone was seen a few times. V is TRBV6-6 and J is TRBJ2-5; 8 nucleotides agree with TRBD2. Germline V gene sequence: CDR1 MNHNY, CDR2 SVGAGI (reference sequence). This CDR3 has 15 amino acids. The V segment lost 4 bases and the J segment 4 bases; nucleotides outside the gene matches: 8. CDR3 sequence (DNA): TGTGCCAGCAGTTTCTTTTCGGGAGGGACAGAGACCCAGTACTTC. Translation gives CASSFFSGGTETQYF.

This chain connects TRBV5-1 to TRBJ2-7, with TRBD1 identical over 7 bases. The CDR3 has 12 residues. Per germline, CDR1 SGHRS and CDR2 YFSETQ. With V trimmed by 2 bases and J by 4 bases, 0 bases remained unmatched. The CDR3 bases are TGCGCCAGCAGCTTCAGGGGGTACGAGCAGTACTTC. Translation gives CASSFRGYEQYF.

The sample holds one count of this clone. The chain recombines TRBV5-6 with TRBJ1-4, with TRBD1 matching over 8 bases. This CDR3 comprises 14 residues. Looked up from germline, CDR1 is SGHDT and CDR2 is YYEEEE. The junction had 5 bases not matched to a gene; V was cut back by 4 bases and J by 6 bases. Here the CDR3 reads CASSQGAWDEKLFF. CDR3 bases: TGTGCCAGCAGCCAGGGGGCCTGGGATGAAAAACTGTTTTTT.

V and J are TRBV5-1 and TRBJ2-3; the D is unclear. This CDR3 region has 13 residues. V lost 8 bases, J lost 4 bases, and 14 bases lay in between. Germline V gene lookup returns CDR1 SGHRS and CDR2 YFSETQ. The CDR3, as DNA: TGCGCCAGTTACGTGGCCCCCGCAGATACGCAGTATTTT. Encoded protein: CASYVAPADTQYF.

The J gene is TRBJ2-3, the V gene TRBV4-1; TRBD2 matches at 8 bases. V shed 4 bases, J shed 1 base, and the junction held 4 bases outside the gene matches. Germline V gene data show CDR1 as MGHRA and CDR2 as YSYEKL. The CDR3 consists of 15 residues. CDR3 coding DNA: TGCGCCAGCAGCCGAGCGGGGGCCGGCACAGATACGCAGTATTTT. Translated: CASSRAGAGTDTQYF.

V and J are TRBV5-1 and TRBJ1-5; 7 bases match TRBD1. The J segment lost 4 bases and the V segment lost 4 bases, leaving 5 bases of the junction unmatched. Germline values: CDR1 SGHRS, CDR2 YFSETQ. CDR3 length: 14 residues. The CDR3 loop is CASSALGQNQPQHF. CDR3 bases: TGCGCCAGCAGCGCCCTGGGACAGAATCAGCCCCAGCATTTT.

The chain recombines TRBV5-1 with TRBJ2-3, with 8 positions matching TRBD2. CDR1 is SGHRS, CDR2 YFSETQ, per germline. This CDR3 is built from 14 residues. V lost 4 bases, J lost 8 bases, and 9 bases stayed unmatched. The CDR3 loop is CASSRGGLEGTQYF. In DNA, the CDR3 is TGCGCCAGCAGCCGGGGGGGTTTAGAGGGTACGCAGTATTTT.

This clone was observed a few times. The chain links TRBV7-9 to TRBJ1-5; D gene ambiguous. The CDR3 is 13 residues long. Germline CDR1 and CDR2: SEHNR and FQNEAQ (reference sequence). Between the trimmed V and J ends, which lost 2 bases and 7 bases, there was a span of 9 bases. The CDR3 sequence is CASSLIEGQPQHF. CDR3 sequence (DNA): TGTGCCAGCAGCTTAATTGAGGGCCAGCCCCAGCATTTT.

The rearrangement joins TRBV7-9 to TRBJ1-1; D remains unclear. From germline, CDR1 is SEHNR and CDR2 FQNEAQ (reference sequence). The CDR3 covers 13 residues. Trimming left V 1 base short and J 8 bases short, with 11 bases between. CDR3 DNA: TGTGCCAGCAGCTTAGTAAAGGCGACAGAAGCTTTCTTT. Its protein is CASSLVKATEAFF. The full variable domain, with the rest looked up from reference TRBV7-9 and TRBJ1-1, is DTGVSQNPRHKITKRGQNVTFRCDPISEHNRLYWYRQTLGQGPEFLTYFQNEAQLEKSRLLSDRFSAERPKGSFSTLEIQRTEQGDSAMYLCASSLVKATEAFFGQGTRLTVV.

The chain employs TRBV28 and TRBJ2-6; 15 bases line up with TRBD2. The CDR3 extends over 18 amino acids. V shed 5 bases, J shed 2 bases, and the junction held 4 bases outside the gene matches. Germline V gene sequence: CDR1 MDHEN, CDR2 SYDVKM. CDR3 coding DNA: TGTGCCAGCAGTAGGGGACTAGCGGGGGGCACTGGGGCCAACGTCCTGACTTTC. Protein product: CASSRGLAGGTGANVLTF.

V is TRBV4-1 and J is TRBJ2-1; 9 bases fit TRBD2. The CDR3 covers 17 residues. CDR1 is MGHRA and CDR2 is YSYEKL in the germline V gene. With V trimmed by 0 bases and J by 4 bases, 7 bases remained unmatched. The CDR3 protein is CASSQDFEAGGYNEQFF. In nucleotides, the CDR3 is TGCGCCAGCAGCCAAGATTTTGAAGCGGGGGGATACAATGAGCAGTTCTTC.

V and J are TRBV29-1 and TRBJ2-7; 10 bases fit TRBD1. Losses at the gene ends were 7 bases for V and 7 bases for J; bases not matched to a gene: 13. Germline lookup yields CDR1 SQVTM and CDR2 ANQGSEA. The CDR3 is 14 amino acids. For the CDR3, the DNA is TGCAGCGCTCAATGGGGGACAGGGGCCGGAGAGCAGTACTTC. Translation gives CSAQWGTGAGEQYF.